This TCR beta chain was sequenced in a study of cytomegalovirus exposure and HLA in healthy donors. Study details: HLA-typed donors were the source of tens of millions of unique TCRs, which an early data release held. General study results and limits: 87-base-pair reads could not separate some V segments, including TRBV6-2 and TRBV6-3. Reports indicate that TCR beta sequences accurately predicted the HLA-A and HLA-B alleles of most subjects.

With regard to this clone: Its antigen remains unknown.

With 60 Vbeta and 13 Jbeta primers, the PCR was carried out. Clones were read by immunoSEQ multiplex PCR, and TCRdb kept only the in-frame ones, dropping some. The sample lists more than 140,000 clones; approximately 79% were seen once. With 2 bases removed from V and 5 bases from J, the gap between germline ends came to 18 bases. Looked up from germline, CDR1 is MDHEN and CDR2 is SYDVKM. CDR3 length equals 17 residues. V gene TRBV28 combines with J gene TRBJ2-2, with D possibly matching TRBD1 (5 bases). Sequenced: PBMCs. This sequence originates from a male donor in good health and CMV-seronegative. CDR3 sequence: CASSLRLGRKGTGELFF. The CDR3 coding sequence is TGTGCCAGCAGTTTACGGCTAGGACGGAAGGGGACCGGGGAGCTGTTTTTT.